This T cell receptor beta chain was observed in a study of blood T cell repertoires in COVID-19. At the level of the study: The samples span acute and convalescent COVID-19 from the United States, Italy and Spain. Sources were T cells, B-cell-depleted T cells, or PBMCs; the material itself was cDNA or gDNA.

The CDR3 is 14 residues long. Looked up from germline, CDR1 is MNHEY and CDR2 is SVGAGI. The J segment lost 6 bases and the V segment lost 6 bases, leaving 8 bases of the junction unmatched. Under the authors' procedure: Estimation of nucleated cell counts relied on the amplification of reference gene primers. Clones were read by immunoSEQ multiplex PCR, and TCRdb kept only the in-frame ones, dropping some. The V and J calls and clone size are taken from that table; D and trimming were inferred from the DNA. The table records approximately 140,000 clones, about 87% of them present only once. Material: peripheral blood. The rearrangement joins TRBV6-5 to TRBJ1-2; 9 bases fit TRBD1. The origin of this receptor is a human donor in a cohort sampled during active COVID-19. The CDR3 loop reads CASSQGQGLDGYTF. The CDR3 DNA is TGTGCCAGCAGCCAAGGACAGGGGTTGGATGGCTACACCTTC.